This TCR beta chain was sequenced in a study of chemoradiotherapy in HPV16-positive cancers. General study results and limits: The functional HPV-specific definition rests on just two HPV16-positive patients. Non-HPV-specific T cells did not expand in tumors during treatment, whereas candidate HPV-specific clones and E7-related motifs did.

Libraries were prepared by immunoSEQ multiplex PCR; TCRdb keeps only in-frame clonotypes and omits some of them. The sample records about 66,000 clones, about nine tenths being singletons. V lost 0 bases to trimming and J lost 5 bases, with 7 bases between them. Germline V lookup: CDR1 MNHNY, CDR2 SVGAGI (reference sequence). The CDR3 is made up of 13 amino acids. To note about this clone: Its specificity is not known.

This clonotype was sampled from a human donor with HPV-associated anogenital cancer. The chain recombines TRBV6-6 with TRBJ1-1; weak D call: TRBD1 (5 bases). The source material was blood, sampled from a patient who underwent chemoradiotherapy. CDR3 nucleotide sequence: TGTGCCAGCAGTTACTCGAGACAGACTGAAGCTTTCTTT. Its translation: CASSYSRQTEAFF.